This TCR beta chain was recovered during a study of human T cells and chemical hapten exposure. Overall study: On about 2 cm by about 2 cm of upper inner arm skin, sensitization was performed with 2% DPC. During the approximately 25-week study period, patients had diphenylcyclopropenone applied to the scalp every week. After 6 days, upper back 0.01% DPC patch tests were scored.

Time point reported: patch test 1, 2 weeks after DPC sensitization. The treatment here: therapeutic diphenylcyclopropenone sensitization with weekly scalp DPC. Blood, whole and unfractionated, served as the source for total RNA extraction. The CDR3 is made up of 16 amino acids. With 3 bases clipped from V and 3 bases from J, the junction kept 3 bases outside the gene matches. Germline lookup yields CDR1 WSHSY and CDR2 SAAADI. In TCRdb, the RACE reads were re-called with MiXCR into one record per CDR3 protein. The sample yields 50,000 or so distinct CDR3 sequences, 9.5% to 12% seen once. The material was whole blood, obtained in connection with sensitization to the hapten diphenylcyclopropenone (DPC). This chain joins TRBV10-2 and TRBJ2-3, with 13 bases fitting TRBD2. The receptor's source is a woman between 40 and 55 years old with alopecia areata. Some clones in this sample may be carry-over from other donors' samples. For the CDR3, the DNA is TGCGCCAGCAGTGAACTAGCGGGGGGGCAAACAGATACGCAGTATTTT. The encoded protein is CASSELAGGQTDTQYF.